These 12 T cell receptor beta chains originate from one sample sequenced in a study of blood T cell repertoires in COVID-19. Method: immunoSEQ multiplex PCR; TCRdb's copy keeps in-frame clones and lacks some. The sample shows about 350,000 clones, about 90% of them seen only once. Sequencing used PBMCs or T cells enriched from blood (not recorded which). Source of these receptors: a woman in her thirties who had recovered from COVID-19.

The V call is TRBV5-1, the J call TRBJ2-5; 10 nucleotides match TRBD2. The ends lost 7 bases at V and 3 bases at J; junction bases unmatched: 6. Germline CDR1 and CDR2: SGHRS and YFSETQ. The CDR3 has 14 amino acids. The CDR3 nucleotides are TGCGCCAGCTCTGGGACTAGCGTTGAAGAGACCCAGTACTTC. Amino acids: CASSGTSVEETQYF.

This clone was counted once. The V gene is TRBV6-5, the J gene TRBJ1-6; no clear D gene. Trimming removed 0 bases at V and 11 bases at J, with 5 bases between. This CDR3 has 12 residues. In germline, CDR1 is MNHEY, CDR2 SVGAGI. The DNA for the CDR3 is TGTGCCAGCAGTTACTCAGGAGCACCCCTCCACTTT. Its protein is CASSYSGAPLHF.

The gene calls are TRBV6-4 and TRBJ1-1, with unresolved D. The germline V gene encodes CDR1 MRHNA and CDR2 SNTAGT. The CDR3 extends over 13 amino acids. V was cut by 6 bases and J by 2 bases, with 10 bases left in between. The CDR3 bases are TGTGCCAGCAGCGCCGAGATCAACACTGAAGCTTTCTTT. It encodes CASSAEINTEAFF.

The chain recombines TRBV2 with TRBJ2-5, with 8 bases lining up with TRBD1. CDR3 length equals 12 residues. Trimming at V came to 8 bases and at J to 5 bases, leaving 4 bases not matched to a gene. Germline V gene lookup returns CDR1 SNHLY and CDR2 FYNNEI. CDR3 DNA sequence: TGTGCCAGCCAGGGGGCTGGGGAGACCCAGTACTTC. Translating gives CASQGAGETQYF.

The CDR3, as DNA: TGTGCCAGCAGTGAATCAGTTTGGGCTAGCGGGAGAATCTCCTACGAGCAGTACTTC. It translates to CASSESVWASGRISYEQYF. This chain links TRBV2 with TRBJ2-7, with 10 bases that match TRBD2. Germline values: CDR1 SNHLY, CDR2 FYNNEI. Trimming took 2 bases from V and 0 from J; bases not matched to a gene: 13. The CDR3 loop spans 19 amino acids.

The chain combines TRBV30 with TRBJ2-7; a weak D match, TRBD1 (6 bases). Germline V gene lookup returns CDR1 GTSNPN and CDR2 SVGIG (reference sequence). Between the trimmed V and J ends, which lost 8 bases and 2 bases, there was a span of 16 bases. The CDR3 has 13 amino acids. CDR3 DNA sequence: TGTGCCCACAACCAGCAGGGGACCTACGAGCAGTACTTC. It encodes CAHNQQGTYEQYF.

V is TRBV5-1 and J is TRBJ2-2; D is perhaps TRBD2 (6 bases). V dropped 1 base and J dropped 1 base, with 8 bases sitting between them. The CDR3 has 15 residues. Germline V gene data show CDR1 as SGHRS and CDR2 as YFSETQ. Here the CDR3 reads CASSLWGENTGELFF. The CDR3 DNA reads TGCGCCAGCAGCTTGTGGGGGGAGAACACCGGGGAGCTGTTTTTT.

The CDR3: CASSVRTGGHTEAFF. The CDR3 DNA follows: TGTGCCAGCAGCGTACGGACAGGGGGTCACACTGAAGCTTTCTTT. This sequence joins TRBV9 and TRBJ1-1; the match to TRBD1 covers 10 bases. This CDR3 is built from 15 residues. Trimming removed 1 base from V and 3 bases from J; junction bases left unmatched: 3. Germline V gene data show CDR1 as SGDLS and CDR2 as YYNGEE.

The chain has TRBV6-2 or TRBV6-3 and TRBJ1-2; D perhaps matches TRBD1 (6 bases). Trimming shortened V by 6 bases and J by 8 bases, and 16 bases separated the two germline ends. Germline loops: CDR1 MNHEY, CDR2 SVGEGT. There are 13 residues in the CDR3. In DNA, the CDR3 is TGTGCCAGCAGCTCTGACAGGTCAAGAGGCTACACCTTC. This codes for CASSSDRSRGYTF.

The chain couples TRBV6-6 to TRBJ1-2, with no clear D. The CDR3 is made up of 13 amino acids. The V end lost 7 bases, the J end lost 7 bases, and 16 bases lay between the germline ends. Per the germline V gene, CDR1 is MNHNY and CDR2 is SVGAGI (reference sequence). The CDR3 bases are TGTGCCAGCATCGGCGGGGAGGCTATTGGCTACACCTTC. Protein sequence: CASIGGEAIGYTF.

The chain couples TRBV20-1 to TRBJ2-1; D might be TRBD2 (6 bases). The V gene's germline CDR1 is DFQATT and CDR2 SNEGSKA (reference sequence). The CDR3 loop spans 11 amino acids. V gave up 6 bases and J gave up 7 bases, with 10 bases separating them. The CDR3 reads CSAEGRNEQFF. In nucleotides, the CDR3 is TGCAGTGCGGAGGGTAGGAATGAGCAGTTCTTC.

V and J are TRBV4-2 and TRBJ1-1, with 7 bases that match TRBD1. Looked up from germline, CDR1 is LGHNA and CDR2 is YNFKEQ. There are 13 residues in the CDR3. Trimming cost V 6 bases and J 5 bases; bases outside gene matches: 6. CDR3 coding DNA: TGTGCCAGCAGTAGAGGGGGCGAGACTGAAGCTTTCTTT. It encodes CASSRGGETEAFF.